This T cell receptor beta chain stems from a study of shared clonotypes between healthy human individuals (dated by TCRdb to between 2020 and 2021). Some background on the complete study: A few men and a couple of women, aged 18 to 49 years, made up the cohort. For each donor, three plates each were used for CD4 naive and CD4 memory, two plates were used for CD8 naive, and one plate was used for CD8 memory. To estimate repertoire size and how much clonotype sharing occurs between individuals, the study deeply sequenced the blood TCR repertoires of 4 to 6 healthy adults. Different laboratories and diverse techniques were used to prepare libraries and sequence TCR repertoires, to increase sequencing depth and limit assay-specific biases. Each donor's leukapheresis produced roughly between about 0.8 and 8.9 billion PBMCs. Overall study results and their limits: Because the study included a small number of donors, the genetic and exposure-history diversity represented was limited. Estimated clonotype richness was generally larger for naive than for memory subsets. Clonotypes shared by all four sorted-subset donors showed higher generation probabilities than non-shared clonotypes. When a few donors were compared, the shared fraction of clonotypes was around 5% for naive CD4, approximately 3.3% for naive CD8, 2% to 2.5% for memory CD4, and around 0.4% for memory CD8. Sampling was restricted to blood, and TCR repertoires in tissue are likely to differ from TCR repertoires in blood. Rarefaction of sorted-subset datasets indicated incomplete sequencing despite the large sequencing depth. Based on pairwise subsampling, the degree of clonotype sharing among donors was expected to be affected by sequencing depth.

Concerning this clone: What this receptor recognizes is not known. No much larger clone is present one base from it, and per-base qualities are unavailable.

TCR CDR3 regions were amplified from genomic DNA by multiplex PCR using the deep immunoSEQ assay. For each cell subset, the extracted genomic DNA was distributed evenly across all wells of several immunoSEQ 96-well plates, and each plate served as one replicate. Each replicate PCR for sorted subsets received around 200 ng genomic DNA, equal to roughly 33,000 T cell genomes. The purified libraries were quantified using a Qubit 3.0 fluorometer, sized with a Bioanalyzer 2100, and then quantified again using the KAPA Library Quantification kit. Each immunoSEQ 96-well plate was sequenced on its own single-read 150-cycle Illumina NextSeq 550 flow cell. For the original study's pipeline: Because the immunoSEQ output included only junctional sequences and no quality scores, the filtering could not be the same as the filtering used for full-length reads. Sequences were annotated with PyIR, a Python wrapper for IgBLAST v1.9, and V/J genes and CDR3 were assigned using IMGT germline references. Any read was removed if the V/J assignment was weak (E-value above 1e-6), the CDR3 was missing, or the read contained stop codons, out-of-frame junctions, or ambiguous translated residues. V3J clonotypes were defined as sequences sharing an identical inferred V gene, J gene, and CDR3 amino acid sequence. Percentage overlap between repertoires was computed as shared unique clonotypes divided by the size of the smaller repertoire. Three approaches were used to assess repertoire richness: RTK rarefaction, the Chao1 estimator, and Recon v2.1 estimates of unobserved clonotypes. Generation probabilities for all TCRbeta clonotypes obtained by the gDNA method from a handful of donors were computed using OLGA. TCRdb retrieved this table from immuneACCESS and kept in-frame rearrangements only. Not all clones are present; in checked studies, unresolved V genes account for under half, and no reason is known for the remainder. V, J and clone size are taken as reported in that table, and D and trimming were inferred from the DNA itself. The sample includes some 680,000 clones, with approximately 73% observed a single time. The ten largest clones capture around 1.8% of the sample.

The donors were healthy, HIV-negative adults who had no recently reported acute infections or vaccinations. Only Caucasian adults living in Nashville, Tennessee, USA were represented among the donors. Magnetic negative selection was used to enrich CD4+ T cells, after which naive cells were positively selected on CD45RA and the negative fraction became the memory subset. Blood was collected by leukapheresis, and PBMCs were isolated by Ficoll-Histopaque density gradient centrifugation and then cryopreserved in liquid nitrogen vapor phase. Analytical flow cytometry was used to check the purity and quantity of every magnetically sorted T cell population. From each sorted fraction, genomic DNA was isolated and quantified by UV absorbance on a Nanodrop 2000c. Between the V and J ends, shortened by 6 bases and 8 bases respectively, the junction contains 16 bases. The germline V gene specifies MDHEN as CDR1 and SYDVKM as CDR2. From its cysteine to its phenylalanine, the CDR3 spans 13 amino acids. Only the CDR3 region is kept as DNA, spanning 39 bases read in frame from base 1.

This sequence uses TRBV28 and TRBJ1-2; a tentative D call is TRBD1 (5 bases match). The sample consisted of memory CD4+ T cells sorted from blood. What this sample's cell subset or site label stands for: CD45RA-negative fraction. The receptor comes from a woman aged 25 to 39 in good health. For the CDR3, the sequence is CASRKGAVIGYTF. The base sequence is TGTGCCAGCAGAAAAGGGGCTGTAATCGGCTACACCTTC.